The 18 T cell receptor beta chains listed next were all sequenced from one sample in a study of identifying expanded T cells in peripheral blood. Libraries were prepared by immunoSEQ multiplex PCR; TCRdb keeps only in-frame clonotypes and omits some of them. The sample yields about 100,000 clones, over 70% seen once. The specimen was blood. The receptors were gathered from a person aged 18 to 75 in good health.

This CDR3 reads CASSLVSQQGYTF. The CDR3 DNA follows: TGTGCCAGCAGCTTAGTGTCACAGCAAGGCTACACCTTC. The gene calls are TRBV7-9 and TRBJ1-2; D call uncertain. Germline-derived CDR1 and CDR2 are SEHNR and FQNEAQ (reference sequence). CDR3 length: 13 residues. Trimming stripped 1 base from V and 8 bases from J, with 11 bases between. Full variable domain (rest looked up from reference TRBV7-9 and TRBJ1-2): DTGVSQNPRHKITKRGQNVTFRCDPISEHNRLYWYRQTLGQGPEFLTYFQNEAQLEKSRLLSDRFSAERPKGSFSTLEIQRTEQGDSAMYLCASSLVSQQGYTFGSGTRLTVV.

V and J are TRBV11-2 and TRBJ2-7, with D tentatively TRBD1 (6 bases). The CDR3 length is 13 residues. V lost 6 bases to trimming and J lost 1 base, with 10 bases between them. The germline gives CDR1 SGHAT, CDR2 FQNNGV. This CDR3 is CASRQQGSYEQYF. CDR3 coding DNA: TGTGCCAGCAGACAACAGGGTTCCTACGAGCAGTACTTC.

This clone came up once. The V call is TRBV5-4, the J call TRBJ2-7, with unresolved D. CDR3 length: 12 amino acids. Trimming removed 0 bases at V and 10 bases at J, with 11 bases between. Looked up from germline, CDR1 is SGHNT and CDR2 is YYREEE (reference sequence). The CDR3 DNA is TGTGCCAGCAGCTTGGATTCATCACCCCAGTACTTC. It specifies CASSLDSSPQYF.

V and J are TRBV5-1 and TRBJ1-2; perhaps TRBD1 as D (5 bases). The V gene lost 4 bases and the J gene lost 8 bases, with 24 bases spanning the gap. Germline V gene sequence: CDR1 SGHRS, CDR2 YFSETQ. The CDR3 covers 16 residues. The CDR3 loop reads CASSPGIRDGLKGYTF. CDR3 coding DNA: TGCGCCAGCAGCCCTGGAATTAGGGACGGCCTCAAGGGCTACACCTTC.

The V gene is TRBV11-2, the J gene TRBJ1-2; D is uncertain. This CDR3 has 14 amino acids. Per germline, CDR1 SGHAT and CDR2 FQNNGV. V was shortened by 5 bases and J by 2 bases, with 12 bases between the two germline ends. The chain's CDR3 is CASSLDTANYGYTF. The CDR3 DNA is TGTGCCAGCAGCCTGGATACAGCCAACTATGGCTACACCTTC.

The chain is built from TRBV18 and TRBJ2-7, with TRBD1 identical over 8 bases. This CDR3 region has 15 residues. Germline V gives CDR1 KGHSH, CDR2 LQKENI. Unmatched junction bases numbered 7, after V lost 4 bases and J lost 2 bases. As DNA, the CDR3 is TGTGCCAGCTCACAGGGGACAGGTAACGCCTACGAGCAGTACTTC. Protein sequence: CASSQGTGNAYEQYF.

The chain joins TRBV12-5 to TRBJ1-2, with D possibly being TRBD1 (6 bases). Germline CDR1 is LGHNT and CDR2 is FRNRAP. The V and J ends lost 3 bases and 6 bases respectively, with 11 bases between them. There are 13 residues in the CDR3. The CDR3 bases are TGTGCTAGTGGTTTTGCCAGGGGTGATGGCTACACCTTC. This codes for CASGFARGDGYTF.

V and J are TRBV4-3 and TRBJ2-1; D is uncertain. The CDR3 extends over 13 amino acids. V shed 3 bases and J shed 6 bases, with 9 bases lying between them. CDR1 is LGHNA and CDR2 is YSLEER in the germline V gene. In DNA, the CDR3 is TGCGCCAGCAGCCAGAGATATCCCAATGAGCAGTTCTTC. Its protein is CASSQRYPNEQFF.

The rearrangement joins TRBV4-3 to TRBJ2-3, with 7 bases aligning to TRBD2. Trimming at V came to 3 bases and at J to 0 bases, leaving 3 bases not matched to a gene. Germline V lookup: CDR1 LGHNA, CDR2 YSLEER. This CDR3 is 15 amino acids long. The CDR3: CASSHYSGSTDTQYF. Written as DNA, the CDR3 is TGCGCCAGCAGCCATTATAGCGGGAGCACAGATACGCAGTATTTT.

This clone was detected once. The chain is built from TRBV18 and TRBJ2-3; D may be TRBD2 (5 bases). V was trimmed by 3 bases and J by 6 bases, leaving 7 bases between them. The CDR3 totals 12 residues. The germline V gene has CDR1 KGHSH and CDR2 LQKENI. CDR3 sequence: CASSPGGDTQYF. The CDR3 DNA reads TGTGCCAGCTCACCCGGCGGGGATACGCAGTATTTT.

This chain connects TRBV6-1 to TRBJ2-7, with 10 nucleotides matching TRBD1. After removal of 6 bases from V and 5 bases from J, the junction contained 7 bases not matched to a gene. Germline values: CDR1 MNHNS, CDR2 SASEGT. The CDR3 extends over 14 amino acids. This CDR3 reads CASRPGQGLHEQYF. In DNA, the CDR3 is TGTGCCAGCAGGCCGGGACAGGGGTTGCACGAGCAGTACTTC.

The rearrangement joins TRBV19 to TRBJ2-7; 7 bases agree with TRBD1. Trimming took 5 bases from V and 7 from J; bases not matched to a gene: 14. Germline CDR1 and CDR2: LNHDA and SQIVND (reference sequence). The CDR3 runs to 15 residues. For the CDR3, the DNA is TGTGCCAGTAGTGCCCGGACAGGCGGTCAGGGTGAGCAGTACTTC. It yields the protein CASSARTGGQGEQYF.

The rearrangement uses TRBV11-2 and TRBJ2-7, with D perhaps matching TRBD1 or TRBD2 (5 bases each). The CDR3 is 15 residues long. V was clipped by 0 bases and J by 4 bases, with 13 bases between them. The germline gives CDR1 SGHAT, CDR2 FQNNGV. For the CDR3, the DNA is TGTGCCAGCAGCTTAGAGCCCGGGACCTCTTACGAGCAGTACTTC. Its protein is CASSLEPGTSYEQYF.

The rearrangement uses TRBV30 and TRBJ2-5; D unclear. V shed 4 bases and J shed 4 bases, with 7 bases lying between them. The CDR3 totals 11 residues. The germline gives CDR1 GTSNPN, CDR2 SVGIG (reference sequence). CDR3 sequence: CAWTPGETQYF. In DNA, the CDR3 is TGTGCCTGGACGCCGGGAGAGACCCAGTACTTC.

The chain combines TRBV18 with TRBJ2-4; unclear D gene. Trimming removed 1 base from V and 0 bases from J, with 1 base in between. Germline assignment: CDR1 KGHSH and CDR2 LQKENI. CDR3 size: 13 residues. CDR3 residues: CASSPLAKNIQYF. The CDR3 coding sequence is TGTGCCAGCTCACCACTAGCCAAAAACATTCAGTACTTC.

This rearrangement joins TRBV4-2 to TRBJ2-6; unclear D gene. CDR1 is LGHNA, CDR2 YNFKEQ, per germline. The V end lost 0 bases, the J end lost 1 base, and 10 bases lay between the germline ends. The CDR3 is 17 residues long. The CDR3 protein is CASSQDRATSGANVLTF. The DNA of the CDR3 is TGTGCCAGCAGCCAAGATCGGGCGACATCTGGGGCCAACGTCCTGACTTTC.

Written as DNA, the CDR3 is TGTGCCAGTAGTATGGCTGTGGGGGGCAATCAGCCCCAGCATTTT. Its translation is CASSMAVGGNQPQHF. The gene calls are TRBV19 and TRBJ1-5; a possible D gene is TRBD1 (5 bases). This CDR3 is 15 amino acids long. Trimming removed 3 bases from V and 2 bases from J, with 11 bases in between. The germline CDR1 and CDR2 sequences are LNHDA and SQIVND (reference sequence).

This clone occurred a few times. The chain combines TRBV6-1 with TRBJ1-4; no clear D. Germline V lookup: CDR1 MNHNS, CDR2 SASEGT. V was shortened by 3 bases and J by 7 bases, with 12 bases between the two germline ends. The CDR3 consists of 14 residues. Here the CDR3 DNA reads TGTGCCAGCAGTGAGGGAGGGTTAGGTGAAAAACTGTTTTTT. It translates to CASSEGGLGEKLFF.